This is a list of T cell receptor beta chains from one sample in a study of blood T cell repertoires in COVID-19. TCRdb's copy holds only in-frame clones and misses some; the assay was immunoSEQ multiplex PCR. Of some 120,000 clones in the sample, around 81% were seen once. Sequences were obtained from peripheral blood. These receptor sequences come from a man in his 60s with acute or convalescent COVID-19. CDR3s include the opening cysteine and the closing phenylalanine or tryptophan. Each record gives: V gene, clone size, D gene, J gene, CDR3 protein, CDR3 DNA. A D gene is named only where the DNA matches it firmly. The size entry is marked missing in some rows and otherwise reads once, few, many or a size class.

TRBV6-5	-	TRBD1	TRBJ1-5	CASTRDREVQPQHF	TGTGCCAGCACCCGGGACAGGGAAGTGCAGCCCCAGCATTTT
TRBV18	-	TRBD2	TRBJ2-6	CASSPGLAGGPGSGANVLTF	TGTGCCAGCTCACCGGGACTAGCGGGAGGGCCAGGTTCTGGGGCCAACGTCCTGACTTTC
TRBV10-3	once	TRBD2	TRBJ2-2	CAIRAGTSGYTGELFF	TGTGCCATCAGGGCCGGGACTAGCGGATACACCGGGGAGCTGTTTTTT
TRBV7-9	once	TRBD2	TRBJ2-5	CASSLSSGAETQYF	TGTGCCAGCAGCTTATCTAGCGGGGCAGAGACCCAGTACTTC
TRBV29-1	-	-	TRBJ1-1	CSVAREGVRGTEAFF	TGCAGCGTTGCCAGGGAGGGAGTAAGGGGCACTGAAGCTTTCTTT
TRBV30	-	-	TRBJ1-1	CAWSGGAVGTEAFF	TGTGCCTGGAGTGGTGGGGCAGTAGGCACTGAAGCTTTCTTT
TRBV2	-	-	TRBJ2-7	CASRIERLSYEQYF	TGTGCCAGCAGAATCGAGCGGCTCTCCTACGAGCAGTACTTC
TRBV5-1	-	TRBD1	TRBJ2-7	CASRSGTGPYEQYF	TGCGCCAGCAGGTCCGGGACAGGACCCTACGAGCAGTACTTC
TRBV2	-	TRBD2	TRBJ2-3	CAGSGRVSDTQYF	TGTGCCGGGAGCGGGAGAGTTTCAGATACGCAGTATTTT
TRBV3-1/TRBV3-2	-	-	TRBJ2-3	CASSRLSSTDTQYF	TGTGCCAGCAGCCGCCTCAGTAGCACAGATACGCAGTATTTT
TRBV27	once	TRBD1	TRBJ2-5	CASRHNRDSQETQYF	TGTGCCAGCAGACATAACCGGGACAGCCAAGAGACCCAGTACTTC
TRBV15	-	-	TRBJ1-4	CATSRGSQVANEKLFF	TGTGCCACCAGCAGGGGATCACAGGTAGCTAATGAAAAACTGTTTTTT
TRBV7-9	-	TRBD2	TRBJ2-1	CASSLFLAGGSYNEQFF	TGTGCCAGCAGCTTATTTCTAGCGGGAGGGTCCTACAATGAGCAGTTCTTC
TRBV6-6	-	-	TRBJ2-3	CASSYLPGTDTQYF	TGTGCCAGCAGTTACCTTCCAGGCACAGATACGCAGTATTTT
TRBV27	-	TRBD1	TRBJ2-7	CASSLSWTGIPEQYF	TGTGCCAGCAGTTTAAGTTGGACAGGTATTCCCGAGCAGTACTTC
TRBV6-1	once	-	TRBJ1-5	CASSAAQGNQPQHF	TGTGCCAGCAGTGCAGCACAGGGAAATCAGCCCCAGCATTTT
TRBV7-3	few	TRBD2	TRBJ2-2	CASSLGLAGTGELFF	TGTGCCAGCAGCTTAGGTCTAGCGGGCACCGGGGAGCTGTTTTTT
TRBV4-2	-	-	TRBJ1-4	CASSQDRATNEKLFF	TGTGCCAGCAGCCAAGATAGAGCAACTAATGAAAAACTGTTTTTT
TRBV7-9	-	-	TRBJ1-2	CASSLAGAYGYTF	TGTGCCAGCAGCTTAGCAGGGGCCTATGGCTACACCTTC
TRBV19	-	-	TRBJ1-4	CASSIKEGYLHETRKLFF	TGTGCCAGTAGTATAAAGGAGGGGTATTTACACGAAACGAGAAAACTGTTTTTT
TRBV6-2/TRBV6-3	-	-	TRBJ2-3	CASSYGGAPDTQYF	TGTGCCAGCAGTTACGGGGGGGCCCCCGATACGCAGTATTTT
TRBV27	-	TRBD1	TRBJ1-1	CASSLLQGAVYTEAFF	TGTGCCAGCAGTTTACTACAGGGGGCTGTATACACTGAAGCTTTCTTT
TRBV9	-	-	TRBJ2-3	CASSVVGGSKWDTDTQYF	TGTGCCAGCAGCGTAGTGGGGGGATCGAAGTGGGACACAGATACGCAGTATTTT
TRBV2	-	-	TRBJ1-6	CASISTGSPLHF	TGTGCCAGCATCAGTACGGGGTCACCCCTCCACTTT
TRBV7-8	-	-	TRBJ2-6	CASSLTDSGANVLTF	TGTGCCAGCAGCTTAACAGACTCTGGGGCCAACGTCCTGACTTTC
TRBV29-1	-	TRBD2	TRBJ2-3	CSVIALAGGPTDTQYF	TGCAGCGTTATAGCCCTAGCGGGAGGGCCCACAGATACGCAGTATTTT
TRBV19	-	-	TRBJ1-3	CASSVAVMSGNTIYF	TGTGCCAGTAGTGTTGCGGTGATGTCTGGAAACACCATATATTTT
TRBV5-1	-	-	TRBJ2-7	CASVQGDSGSGEQYF	TGCGCCAGCGTTCAAGGGGACTCGGGCTCGGGGGAGCAGTACTTC
TRBV5-4	-	-	TRBJ1-1	CASSLGGLNTEAFF	TGTGCCAGCAGCTTGGGCGGCCTGAACACTGAAGCTTTCTTT
TRBV27	medium-sized	TRBD2	TRBJ2-1	CASSAGGVSYNEQFF	TGTGCCAGCAGTGCCGGGGGGGTTTCCTACAATGAGCAGTTCTTC
TRBV7-2	-	-	TRBJ1-2	CASSRGTPNYGYTF	TGTGCCAGCAGTCGAGGGACACCCAACTATGGCTACACCTTC
TRBV27	-	TRBD2	TRBJ2-7	CASSLWGGEQYF	TGTGCCAGCAGTTTATGGGGGGGGGAGCAGTACTTC
TRBV7-3	-	TRBD2	TRBJ2-1	CASSFKGGGRDRFF	TGTGCCAGCAGCTTCAAGGGTGGCGGGAGGGACCGGTTCTTC
TRBV7-9	-	TRBD2	TRBJ2-5	CASSVTSGRAQETQYF	TGTGCCAGCAGCGTGACTAGCGGGAGGGCACAAGAGACCCAGTACTTC
TRBV2	-	TRBD1	TRBJ2-7	CASRTGDGYEQYF	TGTGCCAGTAGGACAGGGGATGGCTACGAGCAGTACTTC
TRBV6-5	few	-	TRBJ1-4	CASSYSISDYEKLFF	TGTGCCAGCAGTTACTCGATAAGCGATTATGAAAAACTGTTTTTT
TRBV9	few	-	TRBJ1-3	CASSPLGLAGNTIYF	TGTGCCAGCAGCCCCTTAGGACTCGCTGGAAACACCATATATTTT
TRBV24-1	-	TRBD2	TRBJ2-5	CATSVRPGLAGALQETQYF	TGTGCCACCAGTGTCAGACCGGGACTAGCGGGAGCCCTGCAAGAGACCCAGTACTTC
TRBV2	-	-	TRBJ2-7	CASSFWTENEQYF	TGTGCCAGCAGTTTCTGGACTGAAAACGAGCAGTACTTC
TRBV28	-	TRBD2	TRBJ2-5	CASTPAGVGETQYF	TGTGCCAGCACCCCGGCGGGAGTAGGGGAGACCCAGTACTTC
TRBV6-5	once	-	TRBJ1-2	CASSYRVGYGYTF	TGTGCCAGCAGTTACCGGGTCGGCTATGGCTACACCTTC
TRBV5-1	-	TRBD2	TRBJ2-4	CASSFAGVGQYF	TGCGCCAGCAGCTTTGCGGGAGTCGGTCAGTACTTC
TRBV7-9	-	-	TRBJ1-1	CASSSQVNTEAFF	TGTGCCAGCAGCTCACAGGTGAACACTGAAGCTTTCTTT
TRBV18	once	-	TRBJ1-4	CASSPSGVAANEKLFF	TGTGCCAGCTCACCGTCAGGGGTTGCGGCTAATGAAAAACTGTTTTTT
TRBV10-3	-	-	TRBJ1-2	CASRDPSGDYTF	TGTGCCAGCCGGGACCCCAGCGGGGACTACACCTTC
TRBV24-1	-	TRBD1	TRBJ1-5	CATRQGAWQPQHF	TGTGCCACCAGGCAGGGGGCATGGCAGCCCCAGCATTTT
TRBV29-1	-	-	TRBJ2-2	CSVGSSAMNTGELFF	TGCAGCGTTGGATCGAGCGCTATGAACACCGGGGAGCTGTTTTTT
TRBV20-1	-	TRBD1	TRBJ1-5	CSASLRQGGQPQHF	TGCAGTGCTAGTCTTAGACAGGGCGGGCAGCCCCAGCATTTT
TRBV5-1	-	-	TRBJ2-1	CASSLQGHNEQFF	TGCGCCAGCAGCTTGCAGGGGCACAATGAGCAGTTCTTC
TRBV19	-	-	TRBJ2-1	CASSSREPEQFF	TGTGCCAGTAGTAGCAGGGAACCTGAGCAGTTCTTC
TRBV3-1/TRBV3-2	-	TRBD1	TRBJ1-4	CASSQGTRMTGSNEKLFF	TGTGCCAGCAGCCAAGGTACCCGCATGACAGGGAGTAATGAAAAACTGTTTTTT
TRBV28	-	-	TRBJ1-5	CASSPPGDVNQPQHF	TGTGCCAGCAGCCCTCCAGGGGACGTCAATCAGCCCCAGCATTTT
TRBV24-1	-	TRBD1	TRBJ2-1	CATSEPGQTKKRFF	TGTGCCACCAGTGAGCCGGGACAGACCAAGAAGAGGTTCTTC
TRBV18	-	-	TRBJ2-1	CASSLLARSYNEQFF	TGTGCCAGCTCACTTCTAGCTAGGTCCTACAATGAGCAGTTCTTC
TRBV3-1/TRBV3-2	-	-	TRBJ1-2	CASSQEMGGVGYTF	TGTGCCAGCAGCCAAGAAATGGGAGGGGTTGGCTACACCTTC
TRBV27	-	-	TRBJ1-6	CASSLGSGAPNSPLHF	TGTGCCAGCAGTTTAGGTTCGGGAGCCCCAAATTCACCCCTCCACTTT
TRBV20-1	-	-	TRBJ1-5	CSASGDQFNQPQHF	TGCAGTGCTAGTGGTGATCAGTTCAATCAGCCCCAGCATTTT
TRBV29-1	few	TRBD1	TRBJ2-1	CSAAAPGQGAFYNEQFF	TGCAGCGCCGCAGCCCCTGGACAGGGGGCTTTCTACAATGAGCAGTTCTTC
TRBV7-8	-	TRBD2	TRBJ2-7	CASSLDASGYEQYF	TGTGCCAGCAGCTTAGATGCTAGCGGCTACGAGCAGTACTTC
TRBV5-1	-	TRBD2	TRBJ2-1	CASSLTSGSSYNEQFF	TGCGCCAGCAGTCTTACTAGCGGGAGCTCCTACAATGAGCAGTTCTTC